This TCR beta chain was captured by sequencing in a study of technical replicates of blood from a handful of donors. This CDR3 has 17 residues. Between the trimmed V and J ends, which lost 0 bases and 3 bases, there was a span of 16 bases. CDR1 LGHNT and CDR2 FRNRAP come from the germline V gene. TCRdb's copy holds only in-frame clones and misses some; the assay was immunoSEQ multiplex PCR. The table records 53,000 or so clones, 93% of them present only once. This sequence was found in a human donor in good health. Some clones in this sample may be carry-over from other donors' samples. The chain couples TRBV12-5 to TRBJ2-3; D is ambiguous. Input material: PBMCs. The DNA for the CDR3 is TGTGCTAGTGGTTTGGTGCAGGTCCTCTTAGAGACAGATACGCAGTATTTT. Residues: CASGLVQVLLETDTQYF.